Listed below are T cell receptor beta chains from one sample, sequenced in a study of blood T cell repertoires in COVID-19. The assay was immunoSEQ multiplex PCR, and TCRdb's table has in-frame clones only and misses some. This sample has 75,000 to 90,000 clones; around 90% occur once, and the top ten carry 11%. Sample: peripheral blood. The receptors were gathered from a man older than 75 with acute or convalescent COVID-19. CDR3s include the opening cysteine and the closing phenylalanine or tryptophan. Fields, in order: D gene, V gene, J gene, clone size, CDR3 protein, CDR3 DNA. The D gene is left open where the match is weak. Clone size appears in some rows only: once, few, many, or a class for an expanded clone.

>TRBD1|TRBV14|TRBJ1-4|.
CASSQRRPGQGGEKLFF
TGTGCCAGCAGCCAAAGACGACCTGGACAGGGAGGAGAAAAACTGTTTTTT
>.|TRBV7-9|TRBJ2-5|.
CASSLSGETQYF
TGTGCCAGCAGCTTATCGGGTGAGACCCAGTACTTC
>.|TRBV18|TRBJ2-5|.
CASSPLRQGSETQYF
TGTGCCAGCTCACCACTGCGTCAGGGAAGTGAGACCCAGTACTTC
>TRBD1|TRBV6-5|TRBJ2-1|.
CAGGTGENEQFF
TGTGCCGGGGGGACAGGGGAGAATGAGCAGTTCTTC
>TRBD2|TRBV5-1|TRBJ2-1|.
CASSLLAEAYNEQFF
TGCGCCAGCAGCTTGCTAGCGGAGGCCTACAATGAGCAGTTCTTC
>TRBD1|TRBV9|TRBJ1-1|.
CASSGGQGSEAFF
TGTGCCAGCAGCGGAGGACAGGGGAGTGAAGCTTTCTTT
>TRBD2|TRBV24-1|TRBJ2-1|.
CATSDLLPSGSGINEQFF
TGTGCCACCAGTGATTTGTTGCCTAGCGGGAGTGGAATTAATGAGCAGTTCTTC
>.|TRBV9|TRBJ1-2|.
CASDDLRGGTGYTF
TGTGCCAGCGACGACCTTCGGGGGGGTACTGGCTACACCTTC
>TRBD1|TRBV6-5|TRBJ1-1|once
CASRAGTGITEAFF
TGTGCCAGCAGGGCCGGGACAGGGATCACTGAAGCTTTCTTT
>.|TRBV18|TRBJ2-5|.
CASSPPGQQETQYF
TGTGCCAGCTCACCACCGGGACAACAAGAGACCCAGTACTTC
>TRBD2|TRBV20-1|TRBJ2-1|.
CSASLSGGRYNEQFF
TGCAGTGCTAGTCTAAGCGGGGGGCGCTACAATGAGCAGTTCTTC
>.|TRBV2|TRBJ1-2|.
CASSSREYGYTF
TGTGCCAGCAGTTCGAGGGAGTATGGCTACACCTTC
>.|TRBV5-6|TRBJ1-5|.
CASSLSGSENQPQHF
TGTGCCAGCAGCTTATCGGGGAGCGAAAATCAGCCCCAGCATTTT
>.|TRBV11-3|TRBJ1-1|once
CASSTDSMNTEAFF
TGTGCCAGCAGCACAGACAGCATGAACACTGAAGCTTTCTTT
>.|TRBV5-1|TRBJ1-6|.
CASRKTPEDSPRYSPLHF
TGCGCCAGCCGAAAGACACCGGAGGACAGTCCCCGATATTCACCCCTCCACTTT
>.|TRBV10-3|TRBJ2-2|.
CAISESGDRTGELFF
TGTGCCATCAGTGAGTCAGGAGATCGCACCGGGGAGCTGTTTTTT
>.|TRBV7-2|TRBJ2-3|.
CASSPGSTDTQYF
TGTGCCAGCAGCCCCGGGTCCACAGATACGCAGTATTTT
>TRBD1|TRBV2|TRBJ1-6|.
CASARQGDNSPLHF
TGTGCCAGCGCACGACAGGGGGATAATTCACCCCTCCACTTT
>TRBD2|TRBV7-8|TRBJ2-7|.
CASRLAGDSYEQYF
TGTGCCAGCAGGCTAGCGGGGGATTCCTACGAGCAGTACTTC
>.|TRBV20-1|TRBJ1-6|.
CSASGSSYNSPLHF
TGCAGTGCTAGTGGGAGCTCCTATAATTCACCCCTCCACTTT
>TRBD2|TRBV5-4|TRBJ2-5|.
CASSLHGTSGSETQYF
TGTGCCAGCAGCCTTCACGGGACTAGCGGGAGTGAGACCCAGTACTTC
>.|TRBV5-1|TRBJ2-5|.
CASSSTQGQTQYF
TGCGCCAGCAGCAGTACGCAGGGTCAGACCCAGTACTTC
>.|TRBV29-1|TRBJ1-2|.
CSVEPRSF
TGCAGCGTTGAACCCCGGTCCTTC
>.|TRBV19|TRBJ2-5|once
CASSTTWRGQKETQYF
TGTGCCAGTAGTACTACATGGAGGGGGCAAAAAGAGACCCAGTACTTC
>TRBD1|TRBV5-1|TRBJ1-1|.
CASSSTGVGSREAFF
TGCGCCAGCAGCTCTACAGGGGTAGGATCTCGTGAAGCTTTCTTT
>TRBD1|TRBV19|TRBJ1-1|.
CASSSATRQGFF
TGTGCCAGTAGTTCCGCGACGAGACAGGGATTCTTT
>TRBD1|TRBV18|TRBJ1-1|.
CASSRGQENTEAFF
TGTGCCAGCTCCCGGGGACAGGAAAACACTGAAGCTTTCTTT
>.|TRBV27|TRBJ1-2|.
CASSLFGRDYGYTF
TGTGCCAGCAGTTTGTTCGGCAGGGACTATGGCTACACCTTC
>.|TRBV6-5|TRBJ1-4|.
CASTAGLVNEKLFF
TGTGCCAGCACGGCAGGGCTCGTTAATGAAAAACTGTTTTTT
>TRBD1|TRBV6-6|TRBJ1-5|.
CASRIQGYSNQPQHF
TGTGCCAGCAGAATACAGGGGTATAGCAATCAGCCCCAGCATTTT
>TRBD2|TRBV18|TRBJ2-1|.
CASSPGLAGGPHNEQFF
TGTGCCAGCTCACCCGGACTAGCGGGAGGGCCCCACAATGAGCAGTTCTTC
>TRBD2|TRBV9|TRBJ2-7|.
CASSDGTSGRKALYEQYF
TGTGCCAGCAGCGACGGGACTAGCGGGAGGAAGGCCCTCTACGAGCAGTACTTC